This TCR beta chain was identified in a study of cytomegalovirus exposure and HLA in healthy donors. A multiplex PCR was run with 60 Vbeta primers and 13 Jbeta primers. TCRdb's table, derived via immunoSEQ multiplex PCR, lists solely in-frame clones and lacks some. Here the sample spans 100,000 to 120,000 clones, approximately 78% being singletons. The ends were cut back, 4 bases at V and 4 bases at J, with 11 bases in the middle. Germline CDR1 LNHNV, CDR2 YYDKDF (reference sequence). The CDR3 runs 14 residues. This TCR was recovered from a woman in her 30s in good health and CMV-seronegative. V usage is TRBV15 and J usage is TRBJ1-5; D is perhaps TRBD1 (6 bases). Specimen: PBMCs. This CDR3 is CATSTKGGNQPQHF. CDR3 DNA: TGTGCCACCAGCACCAAAGGGGGAAATCAGCCCCAGCATTTT.